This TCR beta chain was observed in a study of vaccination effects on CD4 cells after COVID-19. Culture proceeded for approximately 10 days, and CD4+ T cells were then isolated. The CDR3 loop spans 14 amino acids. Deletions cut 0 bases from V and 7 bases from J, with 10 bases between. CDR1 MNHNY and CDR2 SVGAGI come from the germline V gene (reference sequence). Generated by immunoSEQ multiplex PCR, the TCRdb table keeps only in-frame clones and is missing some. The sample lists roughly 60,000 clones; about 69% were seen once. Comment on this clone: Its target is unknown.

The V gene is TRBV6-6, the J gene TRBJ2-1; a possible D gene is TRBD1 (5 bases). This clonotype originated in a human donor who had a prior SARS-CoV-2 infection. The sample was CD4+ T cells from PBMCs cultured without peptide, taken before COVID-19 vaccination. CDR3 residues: CASSYSRVYNEQFF. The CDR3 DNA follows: TGTGCCAGCAGTTACTCCAGGGTGTATAATGAGCAGTTCTTC.